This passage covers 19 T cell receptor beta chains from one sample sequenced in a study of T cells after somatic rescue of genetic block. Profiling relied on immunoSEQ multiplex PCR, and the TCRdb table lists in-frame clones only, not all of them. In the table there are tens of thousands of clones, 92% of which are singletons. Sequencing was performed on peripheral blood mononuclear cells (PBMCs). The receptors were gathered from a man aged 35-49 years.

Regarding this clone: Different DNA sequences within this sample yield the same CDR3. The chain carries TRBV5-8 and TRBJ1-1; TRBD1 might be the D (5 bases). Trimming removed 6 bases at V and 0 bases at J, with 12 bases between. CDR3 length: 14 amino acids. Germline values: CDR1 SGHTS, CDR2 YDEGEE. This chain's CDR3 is CASTFRGMNTEAFF. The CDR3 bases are TGTGCCAGCACCTTTAGGGGCATGAACACTGAAGCTTTCTTT.

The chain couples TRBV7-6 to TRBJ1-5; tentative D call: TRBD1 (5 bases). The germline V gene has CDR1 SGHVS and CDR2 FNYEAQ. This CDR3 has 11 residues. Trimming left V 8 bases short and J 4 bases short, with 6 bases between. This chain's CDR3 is CASGGNQPQHF. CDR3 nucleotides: TGTGCCAGCGGGGGGAATCAGCCCCAGCATTTT. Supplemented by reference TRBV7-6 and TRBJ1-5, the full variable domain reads GAGVSQSPRYKVTKRGQDVALRCDPISGHVSLYWYRQALGQGPEFLTYFNYEAQQDKSGLPNDRFSAERPEGSISTLTIQRTEQRDSAMYRCASGGNQPQHFGDGTRLSIL.

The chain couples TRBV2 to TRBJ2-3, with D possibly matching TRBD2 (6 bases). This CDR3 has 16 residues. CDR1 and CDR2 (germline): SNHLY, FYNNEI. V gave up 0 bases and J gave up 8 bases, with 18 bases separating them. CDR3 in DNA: TGTGCCAGCAGTGAAGCGGGACTGTCAAGTTGGGCTACGCAGTATTTT. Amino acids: CASSEAGLSSWATQYF. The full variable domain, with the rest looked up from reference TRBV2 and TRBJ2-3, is EPEVTQTPSHQVTQMGQEVILRCVPISNHLYFYWYRQILGQKVEFLVSFYNNEISEKSEIFDDQFSVERPDGSNFTLKIRSTKLEDSAMYFCASSEAGLSSWATQYFGPGTRLTVL.

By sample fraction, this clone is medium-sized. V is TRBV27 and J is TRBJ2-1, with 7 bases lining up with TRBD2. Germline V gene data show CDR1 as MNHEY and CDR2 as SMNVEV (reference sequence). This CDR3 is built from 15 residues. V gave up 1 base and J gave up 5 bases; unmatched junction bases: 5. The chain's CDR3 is CASSLWASGNNEQFF. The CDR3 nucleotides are TGTGCCAGCAGTTTATGGGCTAGCGGAAACAATGAGCAGTTCTTC.

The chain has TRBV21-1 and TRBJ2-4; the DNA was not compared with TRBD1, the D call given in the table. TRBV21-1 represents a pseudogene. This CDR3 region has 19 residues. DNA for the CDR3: TGTGCCAGCAGCAAAAAGGGACAGGGTTGCTTCCTAGCCAAAAACATTCAGTACTTC. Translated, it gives CASSKKGQGCFLAKNIQYF.

CDR3 DNA: TGTGCCAGCAGCTTAGTAACCCCTAGGGAGACCCAGTACTTC. The encoded protein is CASSLVTPRETQYF. The chain uses TRBV7-9 and TRBJ2-5; D is unclear. Germline loops: CDR1 SEHNR, CDR2 FQNEAQ (reference sequence). The CDR3 runs to 14 residues. V lost 1 base and J 5 bases, leaving 11 bases between the germline ends.

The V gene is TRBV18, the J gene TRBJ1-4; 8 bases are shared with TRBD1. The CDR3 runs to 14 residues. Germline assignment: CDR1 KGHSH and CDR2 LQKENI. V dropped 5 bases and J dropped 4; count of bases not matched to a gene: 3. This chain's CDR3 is CASSTTGDNEKLFF. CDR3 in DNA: TGTGCCAGCTCAACGACAGGGGATAATGAAAAACTGTTTTTT.

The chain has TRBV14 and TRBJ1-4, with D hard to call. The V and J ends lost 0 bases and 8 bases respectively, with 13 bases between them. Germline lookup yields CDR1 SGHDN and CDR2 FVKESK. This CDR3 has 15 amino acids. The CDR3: CASSQDPGLMEKLFF. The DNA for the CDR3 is TGTGCCAGCAGCCAAGATCCGGGTCTCATGGAAAAACTGTTTTTT.

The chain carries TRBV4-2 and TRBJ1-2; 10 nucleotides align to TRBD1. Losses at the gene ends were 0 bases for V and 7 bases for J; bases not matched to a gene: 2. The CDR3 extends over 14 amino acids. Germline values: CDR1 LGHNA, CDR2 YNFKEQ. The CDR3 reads CASSQDGQGVGYTF. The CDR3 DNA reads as TGTGCCAGCAGCCAAGATGGACAGGGGGTTGGCTACACCTTC.

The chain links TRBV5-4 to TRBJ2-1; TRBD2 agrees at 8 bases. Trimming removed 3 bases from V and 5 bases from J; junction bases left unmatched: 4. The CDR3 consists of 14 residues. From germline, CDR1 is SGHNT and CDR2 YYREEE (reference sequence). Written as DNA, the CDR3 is TGTGCCAGCAGCTCTGGGACTAGGAACAATGAGCAGTTCTTC. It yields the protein CASSSGTRNNEQFF.

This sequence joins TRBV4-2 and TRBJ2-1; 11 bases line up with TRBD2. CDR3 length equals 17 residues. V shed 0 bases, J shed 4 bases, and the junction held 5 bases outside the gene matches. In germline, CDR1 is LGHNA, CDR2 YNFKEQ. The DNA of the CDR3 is TGTGCCAGCAGCCAAGAGGAGACTAGCGGGGCGTACAATGAGCAGTTCTTC. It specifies CASSQEETSGAYNEQFF.

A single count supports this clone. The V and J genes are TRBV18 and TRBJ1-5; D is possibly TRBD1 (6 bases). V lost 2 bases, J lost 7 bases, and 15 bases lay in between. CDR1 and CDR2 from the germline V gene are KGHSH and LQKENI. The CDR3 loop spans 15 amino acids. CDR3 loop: CASSPESGGGQPQHF. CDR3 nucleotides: TGTGCCAGCTCACCAGAGTCCGGGGGCGGACAGCCCCAGCATTTT. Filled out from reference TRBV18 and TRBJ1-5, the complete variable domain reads NAGVMQNPRHLVRRRGQEARLRCSPMKGHSHVYWYRQLPEEGLKFMVYLQKENIIDESGMPKERFSAEFPKEGPSILRIQQVVRGDSAAYFCASSPESGGGQPQHFGDGTRLSIL.

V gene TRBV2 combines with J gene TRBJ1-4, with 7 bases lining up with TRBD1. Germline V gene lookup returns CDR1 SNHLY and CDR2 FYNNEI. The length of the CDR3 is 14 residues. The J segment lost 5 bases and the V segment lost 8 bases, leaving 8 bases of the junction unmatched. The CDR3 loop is CASVPGQLNEKLFF. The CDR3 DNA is TGTGCCAGCGTTCCGGGACAGTTAAATGAAAAACTGTTTTTT.

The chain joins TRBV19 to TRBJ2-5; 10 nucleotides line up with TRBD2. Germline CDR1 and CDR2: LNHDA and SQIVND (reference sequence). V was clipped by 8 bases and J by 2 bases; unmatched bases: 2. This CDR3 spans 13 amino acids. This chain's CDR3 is CASGLAEQETQYF. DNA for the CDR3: TGTGCCAGTGGACTAGCGGAACAAGAGACCCAGTACTTC.

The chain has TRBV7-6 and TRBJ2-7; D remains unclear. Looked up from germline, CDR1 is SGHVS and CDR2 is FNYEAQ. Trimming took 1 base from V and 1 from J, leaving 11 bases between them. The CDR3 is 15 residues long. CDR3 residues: CASSLEQHSSYEQYF. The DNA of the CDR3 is TGTGCCAGCAGCTTAGAACAGCACTCATCCTACGAGCAGTACTTC.

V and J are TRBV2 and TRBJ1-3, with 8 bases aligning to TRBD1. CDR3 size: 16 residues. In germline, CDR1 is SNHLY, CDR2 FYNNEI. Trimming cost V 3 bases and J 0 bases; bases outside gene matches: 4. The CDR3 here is CASSETGATSGNTIYF. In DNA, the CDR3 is TGTGCCAGCAGTGAGACAGGGGCAACCTCTGGAAACACCATATATTTT.

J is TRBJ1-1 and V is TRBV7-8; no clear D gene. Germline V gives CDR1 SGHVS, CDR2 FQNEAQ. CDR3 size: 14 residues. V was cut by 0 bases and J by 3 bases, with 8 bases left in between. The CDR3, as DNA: TGTGCCAGCAGCTTAGCGGAAGCGTACACTGAAGCTTTCTTT. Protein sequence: CASSLAEAYTEAFF.

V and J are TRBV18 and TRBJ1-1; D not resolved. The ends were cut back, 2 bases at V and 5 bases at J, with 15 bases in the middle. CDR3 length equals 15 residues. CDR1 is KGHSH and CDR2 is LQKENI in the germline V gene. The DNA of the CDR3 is TGTGCCAGCTCACCAATTCGGGAGCGTGGTACTGAAGCTTTCTTT. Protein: CASSPIRERGTEAFF.

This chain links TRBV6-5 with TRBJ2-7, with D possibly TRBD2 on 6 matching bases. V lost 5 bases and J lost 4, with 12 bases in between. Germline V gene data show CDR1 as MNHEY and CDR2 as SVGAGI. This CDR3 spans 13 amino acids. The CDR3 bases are TGTGCCAGCAGTACCGGGACTCTATACGAGCAGTACTTC. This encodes CASSTGTLYEQYF.